This T cell receptor (beta chain) came from a study of shared clonotypes between healthy human individuals. About this clone: Within the sample, other DNA sequences also encode this same CDR3.

Data came from immunoSEQ multiplex PCR; TCRdb stores just in-frame clones and leaves some out. This sample has about 1.5 million clones; 95% to 99% occur once, and the top ten carry about 0.45%. In germline, CDR1 is SGHRS, CDR2 YFSETQ. V dropped 5 bases and J dropped 0 bases, with 10 bases sitting between them. CDR3 length: 14 amino acids. Specimen: naive CD4+ T cells sorted from blood. Sample subset: CD45RA+ positively selected. The chain carries TRBV5-1 and TRBJ2-3; D is possibly TRBD2 (5 bases). The receptor was derived from a man aged 25 to 40 in good health. This CDR3 is CASSLASSTDTQYF. CDR3 sequence (DNA): TGCGCCAGCAGTTTAGCGTCTAGCACAGATACGCAGTATTTT. Using reference TRBV5-1 and TRBJ2-3 for the parts outside the CDR3, the full variable domain is KAGVTQTPRYLIKTRGQQVTLSCSPISGHRSVSWYQQTPGQGLQFLFEYFSETQRNKGNFPGRFSGRQFSNSRSEMNVSTLELGDSALYLCASSLASSTDTQYFGPGTRLTVL.